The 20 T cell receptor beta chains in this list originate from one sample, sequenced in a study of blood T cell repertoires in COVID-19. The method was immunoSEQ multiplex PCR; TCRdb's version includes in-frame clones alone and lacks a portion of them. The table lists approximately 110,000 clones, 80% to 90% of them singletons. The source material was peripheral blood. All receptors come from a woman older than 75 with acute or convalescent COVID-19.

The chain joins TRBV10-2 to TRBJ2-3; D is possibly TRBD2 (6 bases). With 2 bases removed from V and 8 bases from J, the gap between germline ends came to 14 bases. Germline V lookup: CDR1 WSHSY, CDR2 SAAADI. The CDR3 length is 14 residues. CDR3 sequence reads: CASSEGGTLGTQYF. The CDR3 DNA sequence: TGCGCCAGCAGTGAGGGAGGGACTCTAGGTACGCAGTATTTT.

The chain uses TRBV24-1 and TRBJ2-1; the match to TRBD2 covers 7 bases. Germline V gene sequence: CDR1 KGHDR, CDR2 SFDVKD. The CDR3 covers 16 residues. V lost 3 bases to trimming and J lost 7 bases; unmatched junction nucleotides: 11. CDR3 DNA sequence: TGTGCCACCAGTGATATGAGCGGGGCCATGCGGAATGAGCAGTTCTTC. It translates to CATSDMSGAMRNEQFF.

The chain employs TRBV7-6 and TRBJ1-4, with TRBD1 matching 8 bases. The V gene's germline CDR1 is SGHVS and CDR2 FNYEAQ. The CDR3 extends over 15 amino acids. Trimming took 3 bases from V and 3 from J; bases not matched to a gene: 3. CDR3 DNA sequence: TGTGCCAGCAGCTTCACAGGGGGGCCTAATGAAAAACTGTTTTTT. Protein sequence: CASSFTGGPNEKLFF.

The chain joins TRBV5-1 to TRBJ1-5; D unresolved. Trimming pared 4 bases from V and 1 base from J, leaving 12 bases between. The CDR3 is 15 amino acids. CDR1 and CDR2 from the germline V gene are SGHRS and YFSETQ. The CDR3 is CASSPRGESNQPQHF. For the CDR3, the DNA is TGCGCCAGCAGCCCTCGGGGAGAGAGCAATCAGCCCCAGCATTTT.

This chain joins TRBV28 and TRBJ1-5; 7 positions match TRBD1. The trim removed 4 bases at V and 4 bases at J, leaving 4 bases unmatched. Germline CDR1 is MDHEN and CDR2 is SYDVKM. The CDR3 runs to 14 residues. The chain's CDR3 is CASSSTGWNQPQHF. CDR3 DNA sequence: TGTGCCAGCAGTTCGACAGGGTGGAATCAGCCCCAGCATTTT.

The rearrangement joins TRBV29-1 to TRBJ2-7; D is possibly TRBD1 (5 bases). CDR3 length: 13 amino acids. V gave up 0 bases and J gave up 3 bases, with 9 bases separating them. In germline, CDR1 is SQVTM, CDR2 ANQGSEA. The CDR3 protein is CSVEDRQRYEQYF. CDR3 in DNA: TGCAGCGTTGAAGATAGACAGCGCTACGAGCAGTACTTC.

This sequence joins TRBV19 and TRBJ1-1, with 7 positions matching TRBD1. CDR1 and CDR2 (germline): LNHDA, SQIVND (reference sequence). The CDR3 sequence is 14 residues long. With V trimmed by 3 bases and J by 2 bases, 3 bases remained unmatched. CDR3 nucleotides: TGTGCCAGTAGTATCGGACAGGTAAACACTGAAGCTTTCTTT. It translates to CASSIGQVNTEAFF.

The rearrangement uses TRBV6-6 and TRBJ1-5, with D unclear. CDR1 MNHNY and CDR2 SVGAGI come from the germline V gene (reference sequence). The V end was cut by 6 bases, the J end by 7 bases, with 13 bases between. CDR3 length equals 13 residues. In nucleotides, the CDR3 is TGTGCCAGCAGCCGACCCTCCCAGCAGCCCCAGCATTTT. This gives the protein CASSRPSQQPQHF.

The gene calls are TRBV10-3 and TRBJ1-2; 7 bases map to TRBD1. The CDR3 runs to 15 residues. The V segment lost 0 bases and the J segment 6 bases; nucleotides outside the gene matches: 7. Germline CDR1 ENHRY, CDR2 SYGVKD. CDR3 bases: TGTGCCATCAGTGAGTCGACCTTGACAGGGCATGGCTACACCTTC. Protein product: CAISESTLTGHGYTF.

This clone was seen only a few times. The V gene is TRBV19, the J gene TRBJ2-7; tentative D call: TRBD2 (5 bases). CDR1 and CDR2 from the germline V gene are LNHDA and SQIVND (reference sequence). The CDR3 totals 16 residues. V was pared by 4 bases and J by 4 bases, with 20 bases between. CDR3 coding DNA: TGTGCCAGTAGTACCTACGGACTCCCCCAGAGGTACGAGCAGTACTTC. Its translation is CASSTYGLPQRYEQYF.

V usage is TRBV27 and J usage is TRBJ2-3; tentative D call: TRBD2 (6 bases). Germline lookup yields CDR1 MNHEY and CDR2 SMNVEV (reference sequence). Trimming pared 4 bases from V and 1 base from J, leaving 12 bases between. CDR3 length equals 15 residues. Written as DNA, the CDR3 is TGTGCCAGCAGTTCAAAGCGGGCGGGCACAGATACGCAGTATTTT. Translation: CASSSKRAGTDTQYF.

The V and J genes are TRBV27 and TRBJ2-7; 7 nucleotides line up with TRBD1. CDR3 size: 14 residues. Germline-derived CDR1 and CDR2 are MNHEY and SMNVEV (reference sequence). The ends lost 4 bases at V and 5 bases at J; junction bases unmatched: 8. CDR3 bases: TGTGCCAGCAGTTCAACCGGGACAGTTCACGAGCAGTACTTC. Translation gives CASSSTGTVHEQYF.

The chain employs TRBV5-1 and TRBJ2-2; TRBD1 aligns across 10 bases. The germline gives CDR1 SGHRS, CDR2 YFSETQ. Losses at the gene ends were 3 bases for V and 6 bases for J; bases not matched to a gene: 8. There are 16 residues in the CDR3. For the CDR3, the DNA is TGCGCCAGCAGCTCCTGGGGGACAGGGGTCCCCGGGGAGCTGTTTTTT. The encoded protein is CASSSWGTGVPGELFF.

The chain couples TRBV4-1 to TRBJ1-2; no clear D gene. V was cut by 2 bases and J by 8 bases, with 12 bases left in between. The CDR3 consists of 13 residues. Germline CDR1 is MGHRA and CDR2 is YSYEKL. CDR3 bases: TGCGCCAGCAGCCAACTGGGAACTAGGGGCTACACCTTC. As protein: CASSQLGTRGYTF.

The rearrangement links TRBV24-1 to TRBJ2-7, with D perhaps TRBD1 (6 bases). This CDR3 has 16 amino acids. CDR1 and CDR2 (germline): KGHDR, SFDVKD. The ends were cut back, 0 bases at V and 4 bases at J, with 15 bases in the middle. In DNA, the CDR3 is TGTGCCACCAGTGATTTGGACAGGTTATTCGTTTACGAGCAGTACTTC. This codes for CATSDLDRLFVYEQYF.

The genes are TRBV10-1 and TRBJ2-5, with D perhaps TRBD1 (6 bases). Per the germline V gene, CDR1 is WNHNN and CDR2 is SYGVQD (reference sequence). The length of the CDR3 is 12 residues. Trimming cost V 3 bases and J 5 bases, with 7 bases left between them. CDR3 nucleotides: TGCGCCAGCAGTGACCAGGGGGAGACCCAGTACTTC. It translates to CASSDQGETQYF.

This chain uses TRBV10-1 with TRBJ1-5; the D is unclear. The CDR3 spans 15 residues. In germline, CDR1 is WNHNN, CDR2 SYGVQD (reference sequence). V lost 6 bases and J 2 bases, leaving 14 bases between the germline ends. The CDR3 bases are TGCGCCAGCAGACACCAAAGGCGGGGCAATCAGCCCCAGCATTTT. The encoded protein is CASRHQRRGNQPQHF.

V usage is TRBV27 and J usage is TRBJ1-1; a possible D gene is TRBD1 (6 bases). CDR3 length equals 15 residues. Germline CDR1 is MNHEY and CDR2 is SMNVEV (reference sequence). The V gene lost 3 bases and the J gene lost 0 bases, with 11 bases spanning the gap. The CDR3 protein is CASSLQGIMNTEAFF. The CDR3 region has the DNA TGTGCCAGCAGTTTGCAGGGGATAATGAACACTGAAGCTTTCTTT.

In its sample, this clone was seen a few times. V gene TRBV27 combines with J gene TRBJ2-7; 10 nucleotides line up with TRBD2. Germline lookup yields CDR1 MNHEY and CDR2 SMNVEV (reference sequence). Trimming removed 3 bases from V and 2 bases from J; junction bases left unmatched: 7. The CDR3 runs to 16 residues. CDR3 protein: CASSFSSGGQPYEQYF. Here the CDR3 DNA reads TGTGCCAGCAGTTTTTCTAGCGGGGGCCAACCCTACGAGCAGTACTTC.

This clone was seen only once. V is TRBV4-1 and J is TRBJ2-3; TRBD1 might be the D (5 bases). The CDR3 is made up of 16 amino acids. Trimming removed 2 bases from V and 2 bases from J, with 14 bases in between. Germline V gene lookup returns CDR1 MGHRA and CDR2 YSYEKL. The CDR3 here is CASSQSWGVNTDTQYF. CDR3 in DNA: TGCGCCAGCAGCCAATCGTGGGGCGTGAACACAGATACGCAGTATTTT.